These 9 T cell receptor beta chains share one sample of origin, sequenced in a study of identifying expanded T cells in peripheral blood. TCRdb's table, derived via immunoSEQ multiplex PCR, lists solely in-frame clones and lacks some. This sample has about 110,000 clones, with around 90% found just once. Sequences were obtained from blood. Every receptor here comes from a person aged 18 to 75 in good health.

V usage is TRBV2 and J usage is TRBJ1-3, with a possible D match to TRBD1 (6 bases). V lost 4 bases, J lost 0 bases, and 10 bases lay in between. Germline V lookup: CDR1 SNHLY, CDR2 FYNNEI. The CDR3 has 15 residues. For the CDR3, the DNA is TGTGCCAGCAGTGGACAGGACCTCTCTGGAAACACCATATATTTT. Encoded protein: CASSGQDLSGNTIYF.

This clone was picked up a small number of times. The V gene is TRBV5-1, the J gene TRBJ2-3, with D maybe TRBD2 (6 bases). Trimming removed 2 bases at V and 0 bases at J, with 19 bases between. The CDR3 spans 18 residues. Germline V gene data show CDR1 as SGHRS and CDR2 as YFSETQ. This CDR3 reads CASSLRAVAESSTDTQYF. The CDR3 DNA reads as TGCGCCAGCAGCTTAAGGGCGGTAGCGGAGTCTAGCACAGATACGCAGTATTTT.

The chain links TRBV5-4 to TRBJ2-7, with TRBD2 identical over 9 bases. This CDR3 spans 15 amino acids. V lost 4 bases and J lost 2; bases outside the gene matches: 7. In germline, CDR1 is SGHNT, CDR2 YYREEE (reference sequence). CDR3 DNA: TGTGCCAGCAGCCCAAGTAGCGGGGGAGCCTACGAGCAGTACTTC. This codes for CASSPSSGGAYEQYF. The entire variable domain, with the rest obtained from reference TRBV5-4 and TRBJ2-7, is as follows: ETGVTQSPTHLIKTRGQQVTLRCSSQSGHNTVSWYQQALGQGPQFIFQYYREEENGRGNFPPRFSGLQFPNYSSELNVNALELDDSALYLCASSPSSGGAYEQYFGPGTRLTVT.

This clone was observed a few times. The rearrangement uses TRBV6-6 and TRBJ1-5; D is possibly TRBD1 (5 bases). Between the trimmed V and J ends, which lost 6 bases and 3 bases, there was a span of 12 bases. There are 14 residues in the CDR3. Germline assignment: CDR1 MNHNY and CDR2 SVGAGI (reference sequence). CDR3 sequence (DNA): TGTGCCAGCAGCGCAGGGACCCTCAATCAGCCCCAGCATTTT. Its protein product is CASSAGTLNQPQHF.

As to this clone: The same CDR3 also results from other DNA sequences found in this sample. The genes are TRBV29-1 and TRBJ2-1, with 7 bases lining up with TRBD2. J lost 3 bases, V lost 1 base, and 0 bases had no gene match. Germline loops: CDR1 SQVTM, CDR2 ANQGSEA. There are 13 residues in the CDR3. DNA for the CDR3: TGCAGCGTTGAAGGGACTAGCTACAATGAGCAGTTCTTC. Amino acids: CSVEGTSYNEQFF.

The V gene is TRBV13, the J gene TRBJ1-2, with D uncertain. Looked up from germline, CDR1 is PRHDT and CDR2 is FYEKMQ (reference sequence). This CDR3 comprises 17 residues. The ends were cut back, 5 bases at V and 5 bases at J, with 24 bases in the middle. The CDR3 protein is CASSLLSGRGSIYGYTF. DNA for the CDR3: TGTGCCAGCAGCCTCCTCTCTGGTAGAGGGTCGATTTATGGCTACACCTTC.

This chain links TRBV7-3 with TRBJ2-3; 12 bases map to TRBD1. Germline trimming cut 4 bases from V and 6 bases from J; bases unmatched to any gene: 8. The CDR3 spans 16 residues. Per the germline V gene, CDR1 is SGHTA and CDR2 is FQGTGA. The CDR3 DNA follows: TGTGCCAGCAGCTCTCGGGGACAGGGGGCAATGGATACGCAGTATTTT. This sequence encodes CASSSRGQGAMDTQYF.

J is TRBJ1-5 and V is TRBV7-3; no reliable D call. The CDR3 contains 13 residues. V dropped 5 bases and J dropped 7 bases, with 12 bases sitting between them. Germline V CDR1 and CDR2: SGHTA, FQGTGA. The CDR3: CASSPHEWQPQHF. The CDR3 DNA follows: TGTGCCAGCAGCCCGCATGAGTGGCAGCCCCAGCATTTT. Based on the CDR3 plus reference TRBV7-3 and TRBJ1-5, the full variable domain is GAGVSQTPSNKVTEKGKYVELRCDPISGHTALYWYRQSLGQGPEFLIYFQGTGAADDSGLPNDRFFAVRPEGSVSTLKIQRTERGDSAVYLCASSPHEWQPQHFGDGTRLSIL.

V and J are TRBV7-2 and TRBJ1-5; TRBD1 is a possible D gene (6 bases). CDR3 length equals 14 residues. CDR1 is SGHTA, CDR2 FQGNSA, per germline. V was trimmed by 5 bases and J by 2 bases, leaving 10 bases between them. CDR3 DNA sequence: TGTGCCAGCAGCCCTCGACAGGGCAATCAGCCCCAGCATTTT. It is translated as CASSPRQGNQPQHF.